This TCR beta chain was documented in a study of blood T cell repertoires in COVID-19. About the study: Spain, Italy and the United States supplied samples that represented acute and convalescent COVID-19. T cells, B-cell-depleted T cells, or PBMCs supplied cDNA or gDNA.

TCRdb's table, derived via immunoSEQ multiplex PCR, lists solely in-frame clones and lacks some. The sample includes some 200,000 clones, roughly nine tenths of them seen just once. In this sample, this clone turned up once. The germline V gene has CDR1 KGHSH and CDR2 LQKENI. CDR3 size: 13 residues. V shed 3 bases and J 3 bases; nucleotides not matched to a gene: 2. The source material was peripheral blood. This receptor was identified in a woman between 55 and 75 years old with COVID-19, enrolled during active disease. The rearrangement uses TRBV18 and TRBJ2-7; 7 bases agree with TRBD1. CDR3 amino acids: CASSPGTDYEQYF. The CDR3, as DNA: TGTGCCAGCTCACCCGGGACAGACTACGAGCAGTACTTC.